The 17 T cell receptor beta chains listed next were all sequenced from one sample in a study of cytomegalovirus exposure and HLA in healthy donors. The study ran its PCR with 60 Vbeta and 13 Jbeta primers. TCRdb's copy holds only in-frame clones and misses some; the assay was immunoSEQ multiplex PCR. The repertoire holds 130,000 to 150,000 clones, with roughly 80% as singletons. Sequences were obtained from PBMCs. These TCRs come from a woman aged 40 to 49 in good health and CMV-seropositive.

The rearrangement links TRBV6-1 to TRBJ1-2, with TRBD1 as a possible D gene (6 bases). V was pared by 5 bases and J by 4 bases, with 14 bases between. The CDR3 length is 14 residues. Germline V lookup: CDR1 MNHNS, CDR2 SASEGT. The CDR3 spells CASSRLKDSYGYTF. The CDR3 coding sequence is TGTGCCAGCAGTCGACTAAAGGACAGCTATGGCTACACCTTC.

For this clone: The junction shows a germline mismatch at one end, possibly a read error. This sequence joins TRBV2 and TRBJ1-3, with 8 bases matching TRBD1. Germline CDR1 is SNHLY and CDR2 is FYNNEI. This CDR3 region has 16 residues. The CDR3 loop reads CASSSGQATSGNTTYF. For the CDR3, the DNA is TGTGCCAGCTCGTCGGGACAGGCAACTTCTGGAAACACCACATATTTT.

In its sample, this clone was seen once. The rearrangement links TRBV25-1 to TRBJ2-6; D uncertain. The germline CDR1 and CDR2 sequences are MGHDK and SYGVNS. Trimming cost V 7 bases and J 2 bases, with 6 bases left between them. CDR3 length: 13 residues. The CDR3 coding sequence is TGTGCCAGCACAAATGCTGGGGCCAACGTCCTGACTTTC. The encoded protein is CASTNAGANVLTF.

This clone has a single count. V and J are TRBV10-3 and TRBJ1-6; the D gene is possibly TRBD1 (5 bases). Germline lookup yields CDR1 ENHRY and CDR2 SYGVKD. Trimming pared 4 bases from V and 10 bases from J, leaving 14 bases between. The CDR3 length is 14 residues. Here the CDR3 reads CAISVGRGSSPLHF. CDR3 DNA sequence: TGTGCCATCAGTGTCGGCCGGGGGTCCTCACCCCTCCACTTT.

The chain is built from TRBV29-1 and TRBJ2-5, with 11 bases lining up with TRBD2. The closer fit of TRBJ2-7 to the DNA end suggests the J call may be wrong. The germline V gene has CDR1 SQVTM and CDR2 ANQGSEA. This CDR3 comprises 15 residues. CDR3: CSVAPTSGGGYEQYF. The CDR3 DNA follows: TGCAGCGTTGCCCCTACTAGCGGGGGAGGCTACGAGCAGTACTTC.

The chain combines TRBV5-1 with TRBJ2-7, with D tentatively TRBD1 (5 bases). Trimming stripped 8 bases from V and 5 bases from J, with 20 bases between. From germline, CDR1 is SGHRS and CDR2 YFSETQ. CDR3 length: 14 residues. The CDR3 reads CASSRRPGHHEQYF. CDR3 nucleotide sequence: TGCGCCAGTTCCCGGCGGCCAGGGCACCACGAGCAGTACTTC.

V and J are TRBV5-1 and TRBJ2-5; perhaps TRBD1 as D (6 bases). The closer fit of TRBJ2-7 to the DNA end suggests the J call may be wrong. The V gene's germline CDR1 is SGHRS and CDR2 YFSETQ. This CDR3 has 16 amino acids. The CDR3 coding sequence is TGCGCCAGCAGCTTGGGCACAGGGATAGGGAGATACGAGCAGTACTTC. Translating gives CASSLGTGIGRYEQYF.

The CDR3 sequence is CASSFMPGSYNEQFF. CDR3 DNA: TGTGCCAGCAGCTTTATGCCGGGAAGTTACAATGAGCAGTTCTTC. V gene TRBV7-3 combines with J gene TRBJ2-1; maybe TRBD2 (5 bases). V lost 3 bases to trimming and J lost 4 bases, with 13 bases between them. Germline V CDR1 and CDR2: SGHTA, FQGTGA. The CDR3 spans 15 residues.

CDR3: CASSPLDTGSTDTQYF. The CDR3 bases are TGTGCCAGCTCACCACTCGATACAGGGAGCACAGATACGCAGTATTTT. This chain links TRBV18 with TRBJ2-3, with a possible D match to TRBD1 (6 bases). Trimming stripped 1 base from V and 0 bases from J, with 11 bases between. From germline, CDR1 is KGHSH and CDR2 LQKENI. The CDR3 has 16 residues.

V is TRBV4-3 and J is TRBJ1-1; perhaps TRBD1 as D (6 bases). Germline assignment: CDR1 LGHNA and CDR2 YSLEER. V dropped 0 bases and J dropped 1 base, with 9 bases sitting between them. This CDR3 contains 15 residues. The chain's CDR3 is CASSQEGTRNTEAFF. In DNA, the CDR3 is TGCGCCAGCAGCCAAGAGGGGACAAGGAACACTGAAGCTTTCTTT.

The sample holds a few counts of this clone. CDR3 bases: TGTGCCAGCAGCTTGCTTCTAGCGGGAGGAAACTACGAGCAGTACTTC. It translates to CASSLLLAGGNYEQYF. The genes are TRBV5-6 and TRBJ2-7; 11 bases agree with TRBD2. In germline, CDR1 is SGHDT, CDR2 YYEEEE. This CDR3 spans 16 amino acids. Trimming removed 1 base from V and 3 bases from J; junction bases left unmatched: 6.

The chain uses TRBV9 and TRBJ2-1; 10 positions agree with TRBD2. The CDR3 is 17 residues long. V lost 3 bases, J lost 6 bases, and 12 bases stayed unmatched. CDR1 and CDR2 (germline): SGDLS, YYNGEE. The CDR3 here is CASSASPLLAGRNEQFF. The CDR3, as DNA: TGTGCCAGCAGCGCGTCCCCTTTACTAGCGGGACGCAATGAGCAGTTCTTC. The full variable domain, rest sourced from reference TRBV9 and TRBJ2-1, is DSGVTQTPKHLITATGQRVTLRCSPRSGDLSVYWYQQSLDQGLQFLIQYYNGEERAKGNILERFSAQQFPDLHSELNLSSLELGDSALYFCASSASPLLAGRNEQFFGPGTRLTVL.

This chain joins TRBV7-2 and TRBJ2-7, with 7 bases fitting TRBD2. The CDR3 loop spans 14 amino acids. Losses at the gene ends were 5 bases for V and 3 bases for J; bases not matched to a gene: 7. Per the germline V gene, CDR1 is SGHTA and CDR2 is FQGNSA. CDR3 in amino acids: CASSMSGALYEQYF. The CDR3 DNA sequence: TGTGCCAGCAGCATGAGCGGGGCCCTCTACGAGCAGTACTTC.

The rearrangement links TRBV14 to TRBJ1-1; 7 bases are shared with TRBD1. Germline CDR1 reads SGHDN; CDR2 reads FVKESK. V lost 6 bases and J lost 0; bases outside the gene matches: 4. This CDR3 contains 14 residues. CDR3 protein: CASRRQGLNTEAFF. CDR3 DNA: TGTGCCAGCAGGCGACAGGGATTGAACACTGAAGCTTTCTTT.

J is TRBJ2-7 and V is TRBV20-1, with 9 bases identical to TRBD1. Germline V gives CDR1 DFQATT, CDR2 SNEGSKA (reference sequence). This CDR3 region has 11 residues. With 6 bases clipped from V and 3 bases from J, the junction kept 0 bases outside the gene matches. For the CDR3, the DNA is TGCAGTGCGGGACAGGGCTACGAGCAGTACTTC. Residues: CSAGQGYEQYF.

Concerning this clone itself: The sample contains more than one DNA sequence encoding this CDR3. This sequence joins TRBV4-3 and TRBJ2-7, with D possibly matching TRBD1 (5 bases). Germline-derived CDR1 and CDR2 are LGHNA and YSLEER. The V and J ends lost 1 base and 2 bases respectively, with 9 bases between them. The CDR3 is made up of 14 amino acids. The CDR3 coding sequence is TGCGCCAGCAGCCAAGTTAAGGGGCCCTACGAGCAGTACTTC. This translates into CASSQVKGPYEQYF.

J is TRBJ1-1 and V is TRBV7-3; unclear D gene. The V end was cut by 8 bases, the J end by 2 bases, with 18 bases between. CDR1 is SGHTA and CDR2 is FQGTGA in the germline V gene. The CDR3 totals 15 residues. DNA of the CDR3: TGTGCCAGCGCTCCGGCAGGTTTAGGTAACACTGAAGCTTTCTTT. Its protein product is CASAPAGLGNTEAFF.